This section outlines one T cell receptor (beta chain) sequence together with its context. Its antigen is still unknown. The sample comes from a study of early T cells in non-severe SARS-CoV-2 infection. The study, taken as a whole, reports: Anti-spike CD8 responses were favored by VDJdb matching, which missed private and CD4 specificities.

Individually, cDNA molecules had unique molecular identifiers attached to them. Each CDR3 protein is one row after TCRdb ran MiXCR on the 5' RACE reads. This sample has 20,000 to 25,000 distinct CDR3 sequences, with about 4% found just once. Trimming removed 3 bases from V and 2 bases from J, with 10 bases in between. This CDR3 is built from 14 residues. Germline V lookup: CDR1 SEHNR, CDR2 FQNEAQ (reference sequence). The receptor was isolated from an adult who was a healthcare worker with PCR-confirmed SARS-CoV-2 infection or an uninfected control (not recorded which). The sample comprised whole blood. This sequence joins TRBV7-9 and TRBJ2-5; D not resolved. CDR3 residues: CASSFSGRQETQYF. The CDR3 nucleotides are TGTGCCAGCAGCTTCTCCGGGCGGCAAGAGACCCAGTACTTC.